The 10 T cell receptor beta chains listed next were all sequenced from one sample in a study of blood T cell repertoires in COVID-19. Produced via immunoSEQ multiplex PCR; TCRdb's table is partial and in-frame only. The sample yields 210,000 or so clones, about 89% seen once. The sequencing sample was made of peripheral blood. The source is a man between 40 and 49 years old with acute or convalescent COVID-19.

The chain couples TRBV14 to TRBJ1-6; 7 bases line up with TRBD1. Trimming cost V 3 bases and J 12 bases; bases outside gene matches: 5. This CDR3 is 13 amino acids long. The V gene's germline CDR1 is SGHDN and CDR2 FVKESK. CDR3 region: CASSQPGGGPLHF. In DNA, the CDR3 is TGTGCCAGCAGCCAGCCAGGGGGTGGACCCCTCCACTTT.

CDR3 residues: CASSLRQGSFMNTEAFF. CDR3 bases: TGCGCCAGCAGCTTGAGGCAGGGTTCCTTCATGAACACTGAAGCTTTCTTT. The chain employs TRBV5-1 and TRBJ1-1; the D gene is possibly TRBD1 (5 bases). V was trimmed by 1 base and J by 0 bases, leaving 16 bases between them. This CDR3 is 17 amino acids long. The germline CDR1 and CDR2 sequences are SGHRS and YFSETQ. Looking up the rest from reference TRBV5-1 and TRBJ1-1 gives the full variable domain: KAGVTQTPRYLIKTRGQQVTLSCSPISGHRSVSWYQQTPGQGLQFLFEYFSETQRNKGNFPGRFSGRQFSNSRSEMNVSTLELGDSALYLCASSLRQGSFMNTEAFFGQGTRLTVV.

The rearrangement uses TRBV28 and TRBJ1-1; D might be TRBD1 (6 bases). The V gene's germline CDR1 is MDHEN and CDR2 SYDVKM. This CDR3 region has 16 residues. Trimming removed 4 bases from V and 0 bases from J, with 15 bases in between. CDR3 DNA sequence: TGTGCCAGCAGTTCCCCGGGACACGAAATGAACACTGAAGCTTTCTTT. Translated: CASSSPGHEMNTEAFF.

This chain connects TRBV10-2 to TRBJ2-2; D perhaps matches TRBD1 (6 bases). Trimming stripped 4 bases from V and 1 base from J, with 7 bases between. The CDR3 covers 14 residues. Germline V CDR1 and CDR2: WSHSY, SAAADI. This chain's CDR3 is CASSADRNTGELFF. Written as DNA, the CDR3 is TGCGCCAGCAGTGCGGACAGGAACACCGGGGAGCTGTTTTTT.

The chain employs TRBV5-4 and TRBJ2-5; 7 positions match TRBD1. The CDR3 has 15 residues. The J segment lost 2 bases and the V segment lost 0 bases, leaving 4 bases of the junction unmatched. CDR1 and CDR2 from the germline V gene are SGHNT and YYREEE (reference sequence). The CDR3 region has the DNA TGTGCCAGCAGCTTGGGAGGGGGCAGGCAAGAGACCCAGTACTTC. It yields the protein CASSLGGGRQETQYF.

The chain combines TRBV14 with TRBJ2-1, with 10 bases identical to TRBD1. Germline V gene lookup returns CDR1 SGHDN and CDR2 FVKESK. The CDR3 runs 16 residues. V was clipped by 5 bases and J by 3 bases; unmatched bases: 7. The CDR3 loop is CASSYDRGQFYNEQFF. The CDR3 bases are TGTGCCAGCAGCTACGACAGGGGGCAGTTCTACAATGAGCAGTTCTTC.

This clone was recorded only once. The chain has TRBV5-5 and TRBJ1-2; TRBD1 matches at 10 bases. CDR1 SGHKS and CDR2 YYEKEE come from the germline V gene (reference sequence). CDR3 size: 20 residues. Trimming at V came to 4 bases and at J to 4 bases, leaving 22 bases not matched to a gene. The CDR3 sequence is CASSLGQGRSKQIGGYGYTF. CDR3 sequence (DNA): TGTGCCAGCAGCCTGGGACAGGGGAGGTCTAAGCAGATTGGAGGCTATGGCTACACCTTC.

The rearrangement links TRBV4-2 to TRBJ1-2, with 7 bases lining up with TRBD1. The CDR3 has 15 residues. Germline-derived CDR1 and CDR2 are LGHNA and YNFKEQ. The trim removed 2 bases at V and 6 bases at J, leaving 9 bases unmatched. Here the CDR3 reads CASSQPGTEDHGYTF. The CDR3 bases are TGTGCCAGCAGCCAACCGGGGACAGAGGATCATGGCTACACCTTC.

The CDR3 DNA sequence: TGTGCCTGGAAAACAGGGGGGTACTATGGCTACACCTTC. Its translation is CAWKTGGYYGYTF. The chain combines TRBV30 with TRBJ1-2, with 8 bases fitting TRBD1. CDR3 size: 13 residues. Germline CDR1 and CDR2: GTSNPN and SVGIG (reference sequence). With 4 bases clipped from V and 3 bases from J, the junction kept 4 bases outside the gene matches.

V usage is TRBV3-1 (or the pseudogene TRBV3-2) and J usage is TRBJ1-2; D unresolved. V was clipped by 4 bases and J by 7 bases, with 7 bases between them. CDR1 and CDR2 (germline): LGHDT, YNNKEL (reference sequence). The CDR3 length is 11 residues. The CDR3 here is CASSLAGGYTF. CDR3 DNA sequence: TGTGCCAGCAGCCTTGCCGGTGGCTACACCTTC.